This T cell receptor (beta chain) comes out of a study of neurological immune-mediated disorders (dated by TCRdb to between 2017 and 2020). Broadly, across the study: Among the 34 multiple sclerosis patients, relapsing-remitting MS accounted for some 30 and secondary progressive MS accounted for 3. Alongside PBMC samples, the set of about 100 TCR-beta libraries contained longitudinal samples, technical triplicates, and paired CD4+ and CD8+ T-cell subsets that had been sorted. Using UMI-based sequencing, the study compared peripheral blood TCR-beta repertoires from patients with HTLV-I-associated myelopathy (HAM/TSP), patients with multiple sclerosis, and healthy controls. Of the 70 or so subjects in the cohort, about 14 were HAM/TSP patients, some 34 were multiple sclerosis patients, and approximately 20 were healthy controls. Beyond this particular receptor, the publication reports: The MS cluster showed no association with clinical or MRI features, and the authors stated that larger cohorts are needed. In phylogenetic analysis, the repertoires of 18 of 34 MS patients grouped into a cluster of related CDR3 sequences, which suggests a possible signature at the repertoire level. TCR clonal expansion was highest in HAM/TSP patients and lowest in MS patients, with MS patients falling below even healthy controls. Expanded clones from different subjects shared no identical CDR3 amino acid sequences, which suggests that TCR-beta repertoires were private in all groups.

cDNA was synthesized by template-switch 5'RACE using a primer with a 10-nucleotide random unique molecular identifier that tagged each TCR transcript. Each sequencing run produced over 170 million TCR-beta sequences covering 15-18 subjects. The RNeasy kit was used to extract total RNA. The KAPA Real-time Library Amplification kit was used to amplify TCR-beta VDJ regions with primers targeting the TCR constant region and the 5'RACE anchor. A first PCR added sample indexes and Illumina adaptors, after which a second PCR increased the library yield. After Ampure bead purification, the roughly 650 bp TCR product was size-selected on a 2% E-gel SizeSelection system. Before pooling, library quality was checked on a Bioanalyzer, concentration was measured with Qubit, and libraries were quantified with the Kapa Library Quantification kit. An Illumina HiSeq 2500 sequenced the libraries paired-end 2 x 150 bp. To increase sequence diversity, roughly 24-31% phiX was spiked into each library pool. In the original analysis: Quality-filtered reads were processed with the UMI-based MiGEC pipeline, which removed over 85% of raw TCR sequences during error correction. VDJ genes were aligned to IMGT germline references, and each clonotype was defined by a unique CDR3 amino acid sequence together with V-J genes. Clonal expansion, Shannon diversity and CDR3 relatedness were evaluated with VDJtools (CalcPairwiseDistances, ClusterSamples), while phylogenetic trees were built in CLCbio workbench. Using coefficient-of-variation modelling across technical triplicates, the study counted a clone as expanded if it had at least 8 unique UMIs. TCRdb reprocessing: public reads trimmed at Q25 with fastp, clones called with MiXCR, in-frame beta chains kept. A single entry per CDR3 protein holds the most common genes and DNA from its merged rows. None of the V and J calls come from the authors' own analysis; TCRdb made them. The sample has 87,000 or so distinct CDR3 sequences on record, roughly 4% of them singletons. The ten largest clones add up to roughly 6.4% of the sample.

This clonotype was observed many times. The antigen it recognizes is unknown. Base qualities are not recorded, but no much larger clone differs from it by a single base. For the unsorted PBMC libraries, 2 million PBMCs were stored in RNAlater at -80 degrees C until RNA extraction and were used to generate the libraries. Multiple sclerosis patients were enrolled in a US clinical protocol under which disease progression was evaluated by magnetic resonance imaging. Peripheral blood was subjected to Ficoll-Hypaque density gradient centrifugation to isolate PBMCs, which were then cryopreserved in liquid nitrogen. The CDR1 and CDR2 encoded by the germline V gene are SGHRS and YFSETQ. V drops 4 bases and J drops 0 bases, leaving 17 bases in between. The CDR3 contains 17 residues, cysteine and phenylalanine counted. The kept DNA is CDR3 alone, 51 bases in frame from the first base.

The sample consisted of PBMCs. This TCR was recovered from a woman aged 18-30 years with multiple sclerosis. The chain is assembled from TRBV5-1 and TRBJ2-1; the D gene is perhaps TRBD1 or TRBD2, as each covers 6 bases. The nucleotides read TGCGCCAGCAGCCAGAACTCCGGGGGCAGCTCCTACAATGAGCAGTTCTTC. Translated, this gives CASSQNSGGSSYNEQFF.